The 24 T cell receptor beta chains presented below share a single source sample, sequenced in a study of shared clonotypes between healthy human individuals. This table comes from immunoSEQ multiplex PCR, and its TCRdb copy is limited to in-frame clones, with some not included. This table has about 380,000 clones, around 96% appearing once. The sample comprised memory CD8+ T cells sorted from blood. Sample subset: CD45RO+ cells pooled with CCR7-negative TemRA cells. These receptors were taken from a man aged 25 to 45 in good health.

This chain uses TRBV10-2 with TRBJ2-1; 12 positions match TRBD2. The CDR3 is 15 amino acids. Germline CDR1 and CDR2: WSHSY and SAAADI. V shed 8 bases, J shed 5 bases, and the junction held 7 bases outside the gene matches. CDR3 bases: TGCGCCAGCGGACTACTAGCGGGAGGAAACAATGAGCAGTTCTTC. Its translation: CASGLLAGGNNEQFF.

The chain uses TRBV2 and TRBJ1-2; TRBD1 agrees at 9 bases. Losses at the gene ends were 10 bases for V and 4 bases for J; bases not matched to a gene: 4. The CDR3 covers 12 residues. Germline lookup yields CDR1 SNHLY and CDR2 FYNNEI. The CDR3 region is CATQGAGYGYTF. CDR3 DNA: TGTGCCACACAGGGGGCCGGCTATGGCTACACCTTC.

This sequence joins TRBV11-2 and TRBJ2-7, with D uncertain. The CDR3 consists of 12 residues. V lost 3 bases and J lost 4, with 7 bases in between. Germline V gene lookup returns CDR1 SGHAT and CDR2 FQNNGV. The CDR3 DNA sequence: TGTGCCAGCAGCTTTCTCAGTTACGAGCAGTACTTC. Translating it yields CASSFLSYEQYF.

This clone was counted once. The CDR3 loop reads CASSYQNQYHNEQFF. In DNA, the CDR3 is TGTGCCAGCAGCTACCAGAACCAGTACCACAATGAGCAGTTCTTC. The genes are TRBV7-9 and TRBJ2-1, with D unresolved. Trimming stripped 4 bases from V and 5 bases from J, with 15 bases between. The CDR3 consists of 15 residues. Germline-derived CDR1 and CDR2 are SEHNR and FQNEAQ (reference sequence). The full variable domain, rest sourced from reference TRBV7-9 and TRBJ2-1, is DTGVSQNPRHKITKRGQNVTFRCDPISEHNRLYWYRQTLGQGPEFLTYFQNEAQLEKSRLLSDRFSAERPKGSFSTLEIQRTEQGDSAMYLCASSYQNQYHNEQFFGPGTRLTVL.

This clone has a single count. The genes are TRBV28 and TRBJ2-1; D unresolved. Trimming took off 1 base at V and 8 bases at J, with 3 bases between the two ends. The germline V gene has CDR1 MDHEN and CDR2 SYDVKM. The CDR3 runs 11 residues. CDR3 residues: CASSLYHEQFF. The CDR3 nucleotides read TGTGCCAGCAGTTTATATCATGAGCAGTTCTTC. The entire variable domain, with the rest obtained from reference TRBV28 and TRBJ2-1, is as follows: DVKVTQSSRYLVKRTGEKVFLECVQDMDHENMFWYRQDPGLGLRLIYFSYDVKMKEKGDIPEGYSVSREKKERFSLILESASTNQTSMYLCASSLYHEQFFGPGTRLTVL.

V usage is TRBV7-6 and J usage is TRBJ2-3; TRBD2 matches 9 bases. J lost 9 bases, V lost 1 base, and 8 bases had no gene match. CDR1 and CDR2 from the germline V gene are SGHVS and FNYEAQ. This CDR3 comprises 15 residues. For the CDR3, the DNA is TGTGCCAGCAGCTTAGTAGCGGGAGAGGGTTGGACGCAGTATTTT. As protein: CASSLVAGEGWTQYF.

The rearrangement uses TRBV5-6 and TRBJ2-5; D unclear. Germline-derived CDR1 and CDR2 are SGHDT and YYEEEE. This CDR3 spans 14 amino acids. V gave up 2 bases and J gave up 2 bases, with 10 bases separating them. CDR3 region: CASSFRAVQETQYF. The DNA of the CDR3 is TGTGCCAGCAGCTTCCGGGCAGTGCAAGAGACCCAGTACTTC.

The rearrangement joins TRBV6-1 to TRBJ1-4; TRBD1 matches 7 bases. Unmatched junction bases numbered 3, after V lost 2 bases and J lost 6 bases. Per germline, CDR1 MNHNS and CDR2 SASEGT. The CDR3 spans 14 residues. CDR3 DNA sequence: TGTGCCAGCAGTGAACTCGGACAGGATGAAAAACTGTTTTTT. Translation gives CASSELGQDEKLFF.

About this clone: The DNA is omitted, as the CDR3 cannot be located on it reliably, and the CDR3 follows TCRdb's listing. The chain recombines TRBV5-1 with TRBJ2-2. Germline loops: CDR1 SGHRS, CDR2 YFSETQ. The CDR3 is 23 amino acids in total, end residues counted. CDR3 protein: CASSLKPPLSLRQQLPQTGELFF.

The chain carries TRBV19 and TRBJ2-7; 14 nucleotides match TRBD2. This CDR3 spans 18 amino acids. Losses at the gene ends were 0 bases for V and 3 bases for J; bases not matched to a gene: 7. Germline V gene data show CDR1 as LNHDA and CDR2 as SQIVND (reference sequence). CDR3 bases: TGTGCCAGTAGTATAGATCCCGTGGGACTAGCGGGAGACTACGAGCAGTACTTC. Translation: CASSIDPVGLAGDYEQYF. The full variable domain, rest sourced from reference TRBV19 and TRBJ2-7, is DGGITQSPKYLFRKEGQNVTLSCEQNLNHDAMYWYRQDPGQGLRLIYYSQIVNDFQKGDIAEGYSVSREKKESFPLTVTSAQKNPTAFYLCASSIDPVGLAGDYEQYFGPGTRLTVT.

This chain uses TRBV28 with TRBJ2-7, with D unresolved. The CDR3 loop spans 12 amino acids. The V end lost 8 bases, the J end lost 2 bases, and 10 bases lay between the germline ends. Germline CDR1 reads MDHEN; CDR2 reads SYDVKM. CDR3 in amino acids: CASGVGTYEQYF. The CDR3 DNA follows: TGTGCCAGCGGAGTGGGTACCTACGAGCAGTACTTC.

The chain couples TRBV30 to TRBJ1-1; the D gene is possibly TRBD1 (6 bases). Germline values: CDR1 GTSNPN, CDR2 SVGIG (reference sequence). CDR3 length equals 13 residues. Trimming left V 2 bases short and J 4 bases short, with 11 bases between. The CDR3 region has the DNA TGTGCCTGGAGTACGACAGGCTTCACTGAAGCTTTCTTT. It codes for CAWSTTGFTEAFF. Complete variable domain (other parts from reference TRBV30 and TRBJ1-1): SQTIHQWPATLVQPVGSPLSLECTVEGTSNPNLYWYRQAAGRGLQLLFYSVGIGQISSEVPQNLSASRPQDRQFILSSKKLLLSDSGFYLCAWSTTGFTEAFFGQGTRLTVV.

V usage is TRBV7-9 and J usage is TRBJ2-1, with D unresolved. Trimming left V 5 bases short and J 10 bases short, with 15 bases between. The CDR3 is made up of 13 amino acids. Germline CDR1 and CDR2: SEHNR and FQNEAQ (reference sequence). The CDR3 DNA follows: TGTGCCAGCAGCCCCTCTGGAGTTGGGGAGCAGTTCTTC. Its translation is CASSPSGVGEQFF.

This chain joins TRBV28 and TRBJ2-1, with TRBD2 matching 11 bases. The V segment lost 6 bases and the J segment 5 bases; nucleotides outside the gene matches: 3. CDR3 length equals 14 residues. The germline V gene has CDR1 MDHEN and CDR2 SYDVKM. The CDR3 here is CASRTSGKNNEQFF. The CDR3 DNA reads TGTGCCAGCAGGACTAGCGGGAAGAACAATGAGCAGTTCTTC.

CDR3 bases: TGTGCCAGCGATCCGGGCCCGCAACTTAACACCGGGGAGCTGTTTTTT. This translates into CASDPGPQLNTGELFF. The chain recombines TRBV11-2 with TRBJ2-2; D remains ambiguous. V gave up 8 bases and J gave up 2 bases, with 18 bases separating them. The CDR3 loop spans 16 amino acids. Per germline, CDR1 SGHAT and CDR2 FQNNGV.

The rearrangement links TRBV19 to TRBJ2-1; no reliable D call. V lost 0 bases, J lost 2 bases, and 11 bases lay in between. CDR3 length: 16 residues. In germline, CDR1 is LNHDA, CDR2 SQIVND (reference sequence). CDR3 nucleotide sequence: TGTGCCAGTAGTATAGATGGTTCTGAAACCTACAATGAGCAGTTCTTC. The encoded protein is CASSIDGSETYNEQFF. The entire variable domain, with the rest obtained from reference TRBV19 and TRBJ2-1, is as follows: DGGITQSPKYLFRKEGQNVTLSCEQNLNHDAMYWYRQDPGQGLRLIYYSQIVNDFQKGDIAEGYSVSREKKESFPLTVTSAQKNPTAFYLCASSIDGSETYNEQFFGPGTRLTVL.

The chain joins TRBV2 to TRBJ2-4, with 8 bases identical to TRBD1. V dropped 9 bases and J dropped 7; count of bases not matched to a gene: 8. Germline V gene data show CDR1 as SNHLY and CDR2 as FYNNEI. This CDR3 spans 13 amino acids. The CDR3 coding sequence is TGTGCCAGTCTTGGACAGGGTTATAACATTCAGTACTTC. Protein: CASLGQGYNIQYF.

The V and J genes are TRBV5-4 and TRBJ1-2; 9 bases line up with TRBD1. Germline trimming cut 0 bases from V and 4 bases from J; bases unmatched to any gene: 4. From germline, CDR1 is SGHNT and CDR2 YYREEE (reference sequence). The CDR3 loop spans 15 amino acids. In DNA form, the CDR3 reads TGTGCCAGCAGCTTGGTTGGGACAGGGACCTATGGCTACACCTTC. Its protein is CASSLVGTGTYGYTF.

The CDR3: CASSFPGLAGGSNEQFF. DNA of the CDR3: TGCGCCAGCAGCTTCCCGGGACTAGCGGGAGGGAGTAATGAGCAGTTCTTC. This rearrangement joins TRBV5-1 to TRBJ2-1; 16 positions match TRBD2. J was trimmed by 7 bases and V by 2 bases; bases with no gene match: 6. From germline, CDR1 is SGHRS and CDR2 YFSETQ. The CDR3 has 17 amino acids. Variable domain in full (rest from reference TRBV5-1 and TRBJ2-1): KAGVTQTPRYLIKTRGQQVTLSCSPISGHRSVSWYQQTPGQGLQFLFEYFSETQRNKGNFPGRFSGRQFSNSRSEMNVSTLELGDSALYLCASSFPGLAGGSNEQFFGPGTRLTVL.

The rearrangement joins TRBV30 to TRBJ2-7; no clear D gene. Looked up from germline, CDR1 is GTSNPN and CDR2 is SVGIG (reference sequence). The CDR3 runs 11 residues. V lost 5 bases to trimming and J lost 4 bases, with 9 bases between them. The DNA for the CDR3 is TGTGCCTGGTCAAACCGATACGAGCAGTACTTC. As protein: CAWSNRYEQYF.

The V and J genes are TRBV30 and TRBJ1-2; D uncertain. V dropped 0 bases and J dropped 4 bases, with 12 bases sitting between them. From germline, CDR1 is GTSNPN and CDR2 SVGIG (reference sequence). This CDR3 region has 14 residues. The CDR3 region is CAWSVHGSSYGYTF. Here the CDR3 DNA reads TGTGCCTGGAGTGTACATGGCTCTTCCTATGGCTACACCTTC.

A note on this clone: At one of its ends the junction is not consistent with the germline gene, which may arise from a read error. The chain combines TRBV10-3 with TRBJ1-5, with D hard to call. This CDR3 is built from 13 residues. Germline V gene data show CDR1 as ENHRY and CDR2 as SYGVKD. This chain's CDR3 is CAISESVEGPLDF. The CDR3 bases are TGTGCCATCAGTGAGTCTGTGGAAGGACCCCTGGATTTT.

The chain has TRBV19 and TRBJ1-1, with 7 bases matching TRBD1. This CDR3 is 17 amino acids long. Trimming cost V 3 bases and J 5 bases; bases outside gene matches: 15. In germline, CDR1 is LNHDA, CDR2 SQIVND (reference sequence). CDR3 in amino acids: CASSMGNRQGKGTEAFF. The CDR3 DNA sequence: TGTGCCAGTAGTATGGGGAACCGACAGGGCAAGGGGACTGAAGCTTTCTTT.

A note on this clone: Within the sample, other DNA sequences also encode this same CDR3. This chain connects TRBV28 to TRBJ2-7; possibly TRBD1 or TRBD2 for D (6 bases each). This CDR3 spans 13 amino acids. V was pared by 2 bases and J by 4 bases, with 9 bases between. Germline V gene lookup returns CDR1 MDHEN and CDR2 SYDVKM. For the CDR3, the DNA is TGTGCCAGCAGTTTAGGGGGGCCGTACGAGCAGTACTTC. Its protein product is CASSLGGPYEQYF.